One and the same sample provided the 26 T cell receptor beta chains below, sequenced in a study of blood T cell repertoires in COVID-19. Profiling relied on immunoSEQ multiplex PCR, and the TCRdb table lists in-frame clones only, not all of them. Counted here are approximately 50,000 clones, 65% to 85% occurring once; the ten biggest clones make up 26%. Source material: peripheral blood. These receptors came from a woman older than 75 with COVID-19, enrolled during active disease.

V and J are TRBV5-6 and TRBJ2-3; 8 nucleotides align to TRBD1. V was pared by 6 bases and J by 1 base, with 1 base of the junction left unmatched. The CDR3 sequence is 13 residues long. CDR1 and CDR2 from the germline V gene are SGHDT and YYEEEE. The CDR3 nucleotides are TGTGCCAGCACGGACAGGGGCACAGATACGCAGTATTTT. It codes for CASTDRGTDTQYF. Combining the CDR3 with reference TRBV5-6 and TRBJ2-3 gives the whole variable domain DAGVTQSPTHLIKTRGQQVTLRCSPKSGHDTVSWYQQALGQGPQFIFQYYEEEERQRGNFPDRFSGHQFPNYSSELNVNALLLGDSALYLCASTDRGTDTQYFGPGTRLTVL.

This chain connects TRBV19 to TRBJ2-7; D might be TRBD1 (5 bases). The V gene lost 5 bases and the J gene lost 0 bases, with 14 bases spanning the gap. In germline, CDR1 is LNHDA, CDR2 SQIVND (reference sequence). This CDR3 comprises 15 residues. The CDR3 region has the DNA TGTGCCAGTAGTCAGACAGTAAAATCCTCCTACGAGCAGTACTTC. Protein: CASSQTVKSSYEQYF. Full variable domain (remainder filled in from reference TRBV19 and TRBJ2-7): DGGITQSPKYLFRKEGQNVTLSCEQNLNHDAMYWYRQDPGQGLRLIYYSQIVNDFQKGDIAEGYSVSREKKESFPLTVTSAQKNPTAFYLCASSQTVKSSYEQYFGPGTRLTVT.

The V and J genes are TRBV5-1 and TRBJ2-2, with TRBD2 identical over 12 bases. Germline CDR1 SGHRS, CDR2 YFSETQ. This CDR3 contains 18 residues. V lost 0 bases, J lost 4 bases, and 7 bases stayed unmatched. This CDR3 reads CASSLGLAGALLTGELFF. The CDR3 coding sequence is TGCGCCAGCAGCTTGGGACTAGCGGGAGCCCTCCTCACCGGGGAGCTGTTTTTT.

The chain carries TRBV28 and TRBJ1-5; D uncertain. V gave up 10 bases and J gave up 7 bases, with 23 bases separating them. The CDR3 is made up of 15 amino acids. Germline CDR1 and CDR2: MDHEN and SYDVKM. CDR3 region: CATTHQAPDRQPQHF. The CDR3 bases are TGTGCCACCACTCACCAGGCACCGGATAGGCAGCCCCAGCATTTT.

This chain connects TRBV19 to TRBJ1-5; no reliable D call. The germline V gene encodes CDR1 LNHDA and CDR2 SQIVND (reference sequence). V lost 7 bases to trimming and J lost 0 bases, with 13 bases between them. The CDR3 covers 15 residues. This CDR3 reads CASTDDIPSNQPQHF. CDR3 coding DNA: TGTGCCAGTACTGATGACATCCCTAGCAATCAGCCCCAGCATTTT.

J is TRBJ2-3 and V is TRBV24-1; possibly TRBD1 for D (5 bases). The length of the CDR3 is 13 residues. V lost 5 bases and J lost 7, with 12 bases in between. Germline CDR1 is KGHDR and CDR2 is SFDVKD. This chain's CDR3 is CATSGRGTYTQYF. CDR3 coding DNA: TGTGCCACCAGTGGAAGGGGAACGTATACGCAGTATTTT.

J is TRBJ1-1 and V is TRBV5-1; 9 bases fit TRBD1. Germline V gives CDR1 SGHRS, CDR2 YFSETQ. Trimming cost V 4 bases and J 4 bases; bases outside gene matches: 5. The CDR3 runs to 14 residues. The CDR3 region is CASSLGQGFTEAFF. The DNA for the CDR3 is TGCGCCAGCAGCCTGGGACAGGGATTCACTGAAGCTTTCTTT. Filled out from reference TRBV5-1 and TRBJ1-1, the complete variable domain reads KAGVTQTPRYLIKTRGQQVTLSCSPISGHRSVSWYQQTPGQGLQFLFEYFSETQRNKGNFPGRFSGRQFSNSRSEMNVSTLELGDSALYLCASSLGQGFTEAFFGQGTRLTVV.

The V gene is TRBV6-5, the J gene TRBJ1-2; 10 bases agree with TRBD1. Germline loops: CDR1 MNHEY, CDR2 SVGAGI. The CDR3 extends over 14 amino acids. The trim removed 6 bases at V and 5 bases at J, leaving 6 bases unmatched. CDR3 region: CASSGDRGLYGYTF. In nucleotides, the CDR3 is TGTGCCAGCAGCGGCGACAGGGGGCTGTATGGCTACACCTTC.

The chain carries TRBV18 and TRBJ2-7; D is perhaps TRBD1 (6 bases). V lost 5 bases to trimming and J lost 0 bases, with 11 bases between them. In germline, CDR1 is KGHSH, CDR2 LQKENI. The CDR3 is 14 amino acids. CDR3 DNA sequence: TGTGCCAGCTCATCCCAGGGGACCTCCTACGAGCAGTACTTC. Translating gives CASSSQGTSYEQYF. Full variable domain (missing parts from reference TRBV18 and TRBJ2-7): NAGVMQNPRHLVRRRGQEARLRCSPMKGHSHVYWYRQLPEEGLKFMVYLQKENIIDESGMPKERFSAEFPKEGPSILRIQQVVRGDSAAYFCASSSQGTSYEQYFGPGTRLTVT.

V gene TRBV9 combines with J gene TRBJ2-1; 13 positions match TRBD2. This CDR3 spans 16 amino acids. Trimming cost V 4 bases and J 9 bases; bases outside gene matches: 10. The V gene's germline CDR1 is SGDLS and CDR2 YYNGEE. This CDR3 reads CASSTRTSGRIGEQFF. The CDR3 DNA sequence: TGTGCCAGCAGCACCCGGACTAGCGGGAGAATCGGTGAGCAGTTCTTC.

V and J are TRBV5-4 and TRBJ2-3; 8 bases agree with TRBD2. In germline, CDR1 is SGHNT, CDR2 YYREEE (reference sequence). Germline trimming cut 4 bases from V and 2 bases from J; bases unmatched to any gene: 3. The CDR3 is 14 residues long. CDR3 coding DNA: TGTGCCAGCAGCCGACTAGCGTTCACAGATACGCAGTATTTT. It yields the protein CASSRLAFTDTQYF.

This clone was picked up a small number of times. The V call is TRBV6-5, the J call TRBJ1-3; perhaps TRBD1 as D (6 bases). The ends were cut back, 6 bases at V and 2 bases at J, with 14 bases in the middle. In germline, CDR1 is MNHEY, CDR2 SVGAGI. The CDR3 has 15 residues. CDR3 region: CASSRGSGAGNTIYF. For the CDR3, the DNA is TGTGCCAGCAGCAGGGGCTCTGGGGCTGGAAACACCATATATTTT.

The chain combines TRBV3-1 (or the pseudogene TRBV3-2) with TRBJ2-1; TRBD2 matches 11 bases. Germline V lookup: CDR1 LGHDT, CDR2 YNNKEL (reference sequence). V shed 4 bases and J 2 bases; nucleotides not matched to a gene: 7. The CDR3 is 17 amino acids. This chain's CDR3 is CASSPSRLAGTYNEQFF. CDR3 DNA: TGTGCCAGCAGCCCGTCAAGACTAGCGGGAACCTACAATGAGCAGTTCTTC.

V is TRBV11-2 and J is TRBJ2-5, with 7 bases identical to TRBD1. Trimming removed 2 bases from V and 1 base from J; junction bases left unmatched: 10. The CDR3 runs to 17 residues. Germline V gene data show CDR1 as SGHAT and CDR2 as FQNNGV. The DNA of the CDR3 is TGTGCCAGCAGCTTACCCCGGGACAGAGATTTCCAAGAGACCCAGTACTTC. Translation gives CASSLPRDRDFQETQYF.

The V call is TRBV7-2, the J call TRBJ2-2; 9 bases match TRBD1. The V segment lost 4 bases and the J segment 6 bases; nucleotides outside the gene matches: 9. The CDR3 has 16 amino acids. Germline loops: CDR1 SGHTA, CDR2 FQGNSA. In DNA form, the CDR3 reads TGTGCCAGCAGCTCCCACGGGACAGGGCGCGCCGGGGAGCTGTTTTTT. Translating it yields CASSSHGTGRAGELFF. Filled out from reference TRBV7-2 and TRBJ2-2, the complete variable domain reads GAGVSQSPSNKVTEKGKDVELRCDPISGHTALYWYRQSLGQGLEFLIYFQGNSAPDKSGLPSDRFSAERTGGSVSTLTIQRTQQEDSAVYLCASSSHGTGRAGELFFGEGSRLTVL.

The V call is TRBV12-3 or TRBV12-4, the J call TRBJ1-4; weak D call: TRBD1 (5 bases). The CDR3 has 12 residues. The V and J ends lost 3 bases and 14 bases respectively, with 13 bases between them. The DNA for the CDR3 is TGTGCCAGCAGTTTCAGGGAACGGGGGCTGTTTTTT. Amino acid sequence: CASSFRERGLFF.

This clone was counted a few times. The J gene is TRBJ2-1, the V gene TRBV7-8, with D perhaps TRBD1 or TRBD2 (6 bases each). The V gene lost 5 bases and the J gene lost 3 bases, with 8 bases spanning the gap. This CDR3 comprises 13 residues. Germline V gene lookup returns CDR1 SGHVS and CDR2 FQNEAQ. CDR3: CASSRGHYNEQFF. For the CDR3, the DNA is TGTGCCAGCAGCCGGGGGCACTACAATGAGCAGTTCTTC.

This clone has a handful of counts. The V call is TRBV30, the J call TRBJ2-3; the D gene is possibly TRBD2 (6 bases). Trimming took 3 bases from V and 0 from J, leaving 16 bases between them. Germline loops: CDR1 GTSNPN, CDR2 SVGIG (reference sequence). The CDR3 covers 16 residues. The CDR3 DNA is TGTGCCTGGAGCCTTGAGAGCGGGCTAAGCACAGATACGCAGTATTTT. Residues: CAWSLESGLSTDTQYF.

The chain recombines TRBV5-6 with TRBJ2-7, with 7 bases that match TRBD1. After removal of 3 bases from V and 0 bases from J, the junction contained 6 bases not matched to a gene. The length of the CDR3 is 15 residues. Germline values: CDR1 SGHDT, CDR2 YYEEEE. DNA for the CDR3: TGTGCCAGCAGCTACGGGACAGCCCGCTCCTACGAGCAGTACTTC. The encoded protein is CASSYGTARSYEQYF.

The genes are TRBV24-1 and TRBJ2-3, with 11 bases matching TRBD2. V lost 4 bases to trimming and J lost 3 bases; unmatched junction nucleotides: 11. CDR1 and CDR2 from the germline V gene are KGHDR and SFDVKD. CDR3 length equals 18 residues. The CDR3 loop is CATSETGTSGPRTDTQYF. For the CDR3, the DNA is TGTGCCACCAGTGAGACCGGGACTAGCGGACCCCGGACAGATACGCAGTATTTT.

This chain's CDR3 is CASSMTRDRGRAEAFF. The CDR3 DNA sequence: TGTGCCAGTAGTATGACCCGGGACAGGGGCAGGGCTGAAGCTTTCTTT. This rearrangement joins TRBV19 to TRBJ1-1; 10 nucleotides agree with TRBD1. Germline values: CDR1 LNHDA, CDR2 SQIVND (reference sequence). With V trimmed by 3 bases and J by 6 bases, 10 bases remained unmatched. This CDR3 comprises 16 residues.

In its sample, this clone was seen a few times. The V call is TRBV6-6, the J call TRBJ1-2; D gene ambiguous. Germline lookup yields CDR1 MNHNY and CDR2 SVGAGI (reference sequence). CDR3 size: 13 residues. The V end was cut by 2 bases, the J end by 2 bases, with 6 bases between. CDR3 in DNA: TGTGCCAGCAGTTACGGAGTAAACTATGGCTACACCTTC. This encodes CASSYGVNYGYTF.

The chain carries TRBV19 and TRBJ1-6, with 11 bases aligning to TRBD1. J gave up 7 bases and V 8 bases, and 1 base lay outside the gene matches. Germline V gives CDR1 LNHDA, CDR2 SQIVND (reference sequence). The CDR3 runs to 13 residues. This CDR3 is CASGQGANSPLHF. The CDR3 DNA reads TGTGCCAGTGGACAGGGGGCAAATTCACCCCTCCACTTT. The full variable domain, rest sourced from reference TRBV19 and TRBJ1-6, is DGGITQSPKYLFRKEGQNVTLSCEQNLNHDAMYWYRQDPGQGLRLIYYSQIVNDFQKGDIAEGYSVSREKKESFPLTVTSAQKNPTAFYLCASGQGANSPLHFGNGTRLTVT.

The chain links TRBV9 to TRBJ2-5; 11 bases line up with TRBD2. CDR1 SGDLS and CDR2 YYNGEE come from the germline V gene. V dropped 0 bases and J dropped 4; count of bases not matched to a gene: 2. The length of the CDR3 is 15 residues. The CDR3: CASSVGLAGGETQYF. The CDR3, as DNA: TGTGCCAGCAGCGTAGGCCTAGCGGGAGGAGAGACCCAGTACTTC.

This sequence joins TRBV2 and TRBJ1-2, with a possible D match to TRBD1 (5 bases). Germline loops: CDR1 SNHLY, CDR2 FYNNEI. V lost 5 bases, J lost 7 bases, and 17 bases lay in between. The CDR3 spans 14 residues. CDR3 bases: TGTGCCAGCAGTCCACCGACAGAATCTGGTGGCTACACCTTC. As protein: CASSPPTESGGYTF.

This clone has a single count. The chain carries TRBV7-9 and TRBJ1-2; possible D gene TRBD1, 5 bases. Germline CDR1 is SEHNR and CDR2 is FQNEAQ (reference sequence). The CDR3 sequence is 15 residues long. The ends were cut back, 5 bases at V and 6 bases at J, with 19 bases in the middle. The CDR3 nucleotides are TGTGCCAGCAGCCAAACCTATAGGGGCATCCATGGCTACACCTTC. Its translation is CASSQTYRGIHGYTF.